The rows below give T cell receptor beta chains drawn from one sample of a study of T cell responses to AZD1222 COVID-19 vaccine. Method: immunoSEQ multiplex PCR; TCRdb's copy keeps in-frame clones and lacks some. The repertoire holds fewer than 85,000 clones, with 85% to 90% as singletons. The specimen comprised peripheral blood, sampled 28 days after the second AZD1222 dose. The receptors were sampled from an adult who received the AZD1222 COVID-19 vaccine. The CDR3 runs from the conserved cysteine through the conserved F or W. A D gene is named only where the DNA matches it firmly. Clone size is stated in some rows and not others, as once, few, many or a class when expanded.

clone size,J gene,V gene,D gene,CDR3 protein,CDR3 DNA
NA,TRBJ1-1,TRBV19,TRBD1,CASSMGQGLFGTEAFF,TGTGCCAGTAGTATGGGACAGGGGCTTTTTGGCACTGAAGCTTTCTTT
NA,TRBJ2-2,TRBV15,TRBD1,CATSRQGAGTGELFF,TGTGCCACCAGCAGGCAGGGGGCTGGCACCGGGGAGCTGTTTTTT
NA,TRBJ1-5,TRBV5-6,NA,CASSLGRGGQPQHF,TGTGCCAGCAGCTTGGGCCGTGGTGGACAGCCCCAGCATTTT
NA,TRBJ1-5,TRBV15,NA,CATSRDRGVNNQPQHF,TGTGCCACCAGCAGAGATCGTGGGGTAAACAATCAGCCCCAGCATTTT
NA,TRBJ1-2,TRBV11-2,NA,CASSSGWGYGYTF,TGTGCCAGCAGCTCCGGGTGGGGCTATGGCTACACCTTC
NA,TRBJ1-4,TRBV18,TRBD1,CASSPGQGGNEKLFF,TGTGCCAGCTCACCTGGACAGGGGGGTAATGAAAAACTGTTTTTT
NA,TRBJ2-4,TRBV7-2,NA,CASSSSGNIQYF,TGTGCCAGCAGCTCCTCGGGAAACATTCAGTACTTC
NA,TRBJ2-2,TRBV13,NA,CASSPRPGNTGELFF,TGTGCCAGCAGCCCCCGACCGGGGAACACCGGGGAGCTGTTTTTT
NA,TRBJ2-2,TRBV5-5,TRBD2,CASSPGLAGPTGELFF,TGTGCCAGCAGCCCGGGACTAGCGGGACCCACCGGGGAGCTGTTTTTT
NA,TRBJ1-2,TRBV29-1,NA,CSVYGVQEVWNYGYTF,TGCAGCGTTTACGGGGTCCAGGAGGTTTGGAACTATGGCTACACCTTC
few,TRBJ1-5,TRBV28,NA,CASSLGAAYSNQPQHF,TGTGCCAGCAGTTTAGGGGCGGCTTATAGCAATCAGCCCCAGCATTTT
NA,TRBJ1-2,TRBV12-3/TRBV12-4,NA,CASSGTRRYGYTF,TGTGCCAGCAGTGGGACAAGAAGATATGGCTACACCTTC
NA,TRBJ1-1,TRBV13,NA,CASSLGQYMNTEAFF,TGTGCCAGCAGCTTAGGACAGTACATGAACACTGAAGCTTTCTTT
NA,TRBJ1-6,TRBV28,TRBD1,CASQDRVSNSPLHF,TGTGCCAGCCAGGACAGGGTCAGTAATTCACCCCTCCACTTT
NA,TRBJ1-1,TRBV28,NA,CASSFPGRGTEAFF,TGTGCCAGCAGTTTTCCAGGGAGGGGAACTGAAGCTTTCTTT
NA,TRBJ1-1,TRBV7-6,NA,CASSLTTGNTEAFF,TGTGCCAGCAGCTTAACGACAGGGAACACTGAAGCTTTCTTT
NA,TRBJ1-5,TRBV19,NA,CASSGHFYQPQHF,TGTGCCAGTAGTGGACACTTTTATCAGCCCCAGCATTTT
NA,TRBJ1-3,TRBV3-1/TRBV3-2,NA,CASSQDGGPGPGNTIYF,TGTGCCAGCAGCCAAGATGGGGGACCAGGGCCTGGAAACACCATATATTTT
NA,TRBJ2-1,TRBV3-1/TRBV3-2,NA,CASSHYNNEQFF,TGTGCCAGCAGCCACTATAACAATGAGCAGTTCTTC
NA,TRBJ2-2,TRBV15,TRBD1,CATSRDLDRGNTGELFF,TGTGCCACCAGCAGAGACTTAGACAGGGGGAACACCGGGGAGCTGTTTTTT
few,TRBJ2-1,TRBV25-1,TRBD2,CASSVLAGSNEQFF,TGTGCCAGCAGTGTACTAGCGGGAAGCAATGAGCAGTTCTTC
once,TRBJ2-5,TRBV2,NA,CASSIQGPQETQYF,TGTGCCAGCAGTATACAGGGTCCACAAGAGACCCAGTACTTC
NA,TRBJ1-1,TRBV19,NA,CASSIAGPYTEAFF,TGTGCCAGTAGTATCGCAGGGCCGTACACTGAAGCTTTCTTT
NA,TRBJ2-6,TRBV6-8,TRBD1,CASSWTGAGGANVLTF,TGTGCCAGCAGTTGGACAGGGGCAGGTGGGGCCAACGTCCTGACTTTC